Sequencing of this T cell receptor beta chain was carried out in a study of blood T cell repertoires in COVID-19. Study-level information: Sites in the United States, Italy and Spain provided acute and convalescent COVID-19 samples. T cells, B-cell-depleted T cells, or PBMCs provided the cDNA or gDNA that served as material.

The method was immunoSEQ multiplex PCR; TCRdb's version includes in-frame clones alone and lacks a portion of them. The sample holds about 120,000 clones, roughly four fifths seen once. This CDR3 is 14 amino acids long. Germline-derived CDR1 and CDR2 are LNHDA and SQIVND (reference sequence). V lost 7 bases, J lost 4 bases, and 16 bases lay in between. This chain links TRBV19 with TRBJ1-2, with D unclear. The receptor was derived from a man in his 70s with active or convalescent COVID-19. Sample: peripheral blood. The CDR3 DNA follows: TGTGCCAGTACCACATCCCTTGGGCCCTATGGCTACACCTTC. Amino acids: CASTTSLGPYGYTF.